This TCR beta chain was recorded in a study of shared clonotypes between healthy human individuals. The J segment lost 3 bases and the V segment lost 6 bases, leaving 15 bases of the junction unmatched. The CDR3 totals 18 residues. Germline CDR1 SQVTM, CDR2 ANQGSEA. Remarks on this clone: Its antigen remains unidentified.

Only in-frame clones appear in the TCRdb table, and some are missing; sequencing was by immunoSEQ multiplex PCR. This table holds approximately 1,500,000 clones, around 97% found once. Study results and caveats: Relative to memory subsets, naive subsets generally showed larger estimated richness.

The sequence derives from a man aged 25-40 years in good health. The specimen sequenced was naive CD4+ T cells sorted from blood. The sample's subset: CD45RA+ positively selected. The chain has TRBV29-1 and TRBJ2-3; 13 bases fit TRBD2. For the CDR3, the DNA is TGCAGCGTCGACCCCCCCATTACTAGCGGGGGGGGAACAGATACGCAGTATTTT. Its translation: CSVDPPITSGGGTDTQYF.